This TCR beta chain was found in a study of blood T cell repertoires in COVID-19. In the study overall: The United States, Italy and Spain were the sources of the acute and convalescent COVID-19 samples.

Seattle's cohort entered during active infection and was followed longitudinally. The CDR3 totals 15 residues. The ends were cut back, 9 bases at V and 0 bases at J, with 15 bases in the middle. CDR1 MNHEY and CDR2 SVGAGI come from the germline V gene. Study processing details: From reference gene primer amplification, estimates of nucleated cell counts were derived. Profiling relied on immunoSEQ multiplex PCR, and the TCRdb table lists in-frame clones only, not all of them. V, J and clone size were drawn from that table, and D and trimming were deduced from the DNA. Of around 120,000 clones detected, roughly 90% appear once; the ten largest clones hold about 4%.

This TCR came from a woman aged 55 to 70 with COVID-19, enrolled during active disease. V gene TRBV6-5 combines with J gene TRBJ1-3, with D hard to call. Sequences were obtained from peripheral blood. CDR3 sequence reads: CASYTGSHSGNTIYF. Written as DNA, the CDR3 is TGTGCCAGTTATACCGGGAGCCACTCTGGAAACACCATATATTTT.